The 15 T cell receptor beta chains listed next were all sequenced from one sample in a study of cytomegalovirus exposure and HLA in healthy donors (TCRdb year 2017). The library was obtained by the immunoSEQ multiplex PCR assay. For the multiplex PCR, a mixture combining 60 forward primers for TCR Vbeta segments and 13 reverse primers for TCR Jbeta segments was used. Sourced from immuneACCESS, this table was stored by TCRdb with only in-frame sequences that have V and J called. A share of the clones is absent; for the studies checked, an unresolved V gene accounts for under half, and the remainder has no known explanation. The sample table records around 170,000 clones; 75% to 90% of these occur just once. The top ten constitute roughly 1.4% of the sample. The sequenced sample consisted of PBMCs. All receptors derive from a girl under 18 in good health and CMV-seropositive.

This clone was detected only a few times. The chain employs TRBV13 and TRBJ2-7; possible D gene TRBD2, 5 bases. The CDR3 has 14 residues. V was shortened by 6 bases and J by 3 bases, with 15 bases between the two germline ends. Per germline, CDR1 PRHDT and CDR2 FYEKMQ (reference sequence). The CDR3 coding sequence is TGTGCCAGCAGTTATCTGATAGAGGGCTACGAGCAGTACTTC. Its translation is CASSYLIEGYEQYF.

The gene calls are TRBV6-1 and TRBJ1-1; TRBD1 might be the D (6 bases). From germline, CDR1 is MNHNS and CDR2 SASEGT. The length of the CDR3 is 12 residues. CDR3 amino acids: CAIDRLNTEAFF. CDR3 DNA: TGTGCTATTGACAGGCTGAACACTGAAGCTTTCTTT.

V usage is TRBV7-8 and J usage is TRBJ2-7; D is perhaps TRBD2 (6 bases). V was pared by 5 bases and J by 9 bases, with 17 bases between. This CDR3 is built from 13 residues. Per germline, CDR1 SGHVS and CDR2 FQNEAQ. CDR3 sequence: CASSRLDGLWQYF. CDR3 bases: TGTGCCAGCAGCCGACTAGACGGTCTATGGCAGTACTTC.

The chain links TRBV30 to TRBJ2-3, with 9 bases identical to TRBD2. CDR1 GTSNPN and CDR2 SVGIG come from the germline V gene (reference sequence). CDR3 size: 14 residues. After removal of 3 bases from V and 6 bases from J, the junction contained 7 bases not matched to a gene. The CDR3, as DNA: TGTGCCTGGAGGACTAGCGGCCGCGGGGATACGCAGTATTTT. Encoded protein: CAWRTSGRGDTQYF.

J is TRBJ2-7 and V is TRBV11-2; no firm D call. V shed 0 bases and J shed 3 bases, with 9 bases lying between them. This CDR3 comprises 14 residues. Germline CDR1 reads SGHAT; CDR2 reads FQNNGV. CDR3 coding DNA: TGTGCCAGCAGCTTAGAAGCAACCTTCTACGAGCAGTACTTC. Translating gives CASSLEATFYEQYF.

The chain links TRBV5-5 to TRBJ1-2; a weak D match, TRBD1 (5 bases). Trimming left V 0 bases short and J 2 bases short, with 8 bases between. The CDR3 is 14 amino acids. Germline V gene lookup returns CDR1 SGHKS and CDR2 YYEKEE (reference sequence). DNA for the CDR3: TGTGCCAGCAGCTTGGTGGCAGGGAACTATGGCTACACCTTC. This codes for CASSLVAGNYGYTF.

The rearrangement uses TRBV5-1 and TRBJ1-2; possible D gene TRBD1, 6 bases. V shed 3 bases and J shed 5 bases, with 20 bases lying between them. This CDR3 is 16 amino acids long. In germline, CDR1 is SGHRS, CDR2 YFSETQ. The DNA of the CDR3 is TGCGCCAGCAGCTCAGGACCGTCGACAGGATCTTATGGCTACACCTTC. Residues: CASSSGPSTGSYGYTF.

This chain connects TRBV4-1 to TRBJ1-3; no clear D gene. The CDR3 has 17 residues. V lost 3 bases to trimming and J lost 2 bases, with 17 bases between them. The germline V gene has CDR1 MGHRA and CDR2 YSYEKL. The CDR3 loop is CASSHGSGSLPGNTIYF. The CDR3 bases are TGCGCCAGCAGCCATGGTTCCGGGAGCCTCCCTGGAAACACCATATATTTT.

This chain uses TRBV11-2 with TRBJ2-2; 7 bases are a match to TRBD2. In germline, CDR1 is SGHAT, CDR2 FQNNGV. The CDR3 runs to 14 residues. Losses at the gene ends were 9 bases for V and 7 bases for J; bases not matched to a gene: 11. The CDR3 loop reads CASYLGGGHGELFF. The CDR3, as DNA: TGTGCCAGTTACCTGGGGGGAGGGCACGGGGAGCTGTTTTTT.

V usage is TRBV5-1 and J usage is TRBJ2-7; tentative D call: TRBD1 (5 bases). In germline, CDR1 is SGHRS, CDR2 YFSETQ. The CDR3 has 15 amino acids. V lost 0 bases to trimming and J lost 2 bases, with 12 bases between them. The CDR3 loop reads CASSLAPGLTYEQYF. CDR3 bases: TGCGCCAGCAGCTTGGCGCCAGGGTTGACCTACGAGCAGTACTTC.

The rearrangement uses TRBV6-5 and TRBJ2-5; a weak D match, TRBD1 (5 bases). The closer fit of TRBJ2-7 to the DNA end suggests the J call may be wrong. The CDR3 is 12 residues long. Germline CDR1 and CDR2: MNHEY and SVGAGI. DNA for the CDR3: TGTGCCAGCAGCCAGGGCCCCTACGAGCAGTACTTC. Translating it yields CASSQGPYEQYF.

This clone was counted only a few times. The chain recombines TRBV19 with TRBJ1-2; 8 positions agree with TRBD1. The length of the CDR3 is 16 residues. Trimming removed 1 base from V and 6 bases from J; junction bases left unmatched: 10. Germline assignment: CDR1 LNHDA and CDR2 SQIVND (reference sequence). CDR3 in DNA: TGTGCCAGTAGTATAGGTGACAGGGGCGACGTCCATGGCTACACCTTC. It is translated as CASSIGDRGDVHGYTF.

V is TRBV5-1 and J is TRBJ2-7; 9 bases are shared with TRBD1. V lost 0 bases to trimming and J lost 4 bases; unmatched junction nucleotides: 8. The CDR3 covers 16 residues. Germline V gives CDR1 SGHRS, CDR2 YFSETQ. The CDR3 loop is CASSLVTGGGTYEQYF. The CDR3 DNA reads as TGCGCCAGCAGCTTGGTGACAGGGGGGGGAACATACGAGCAGTACTTC.

The chain employs TRBV10-1 and TRBJ2-1; TRBD2 might be the D (6 bases). Deletions cut 0 bases from V and 4 bases from J, with 13 bases between. This CDR3 contains 16 residues. Germline CDR1 is WNHNN and CDR2 is SYGVQD (reference sequence). The CDR3: CASSESRIAAYNEQFF. The CDR3 DNA reads TGCGCCAGCAGTGAGTCTAGAATAGCGGCGTACAATGAGCAGTTCTTC.

The V gene is TRBV2, the J gene TRBJ1-2; D is ambiguous. V was cut by 3 bases and J by 5 bases, with 10 bases left in between. Germline CDR1 reads SNHLY; CDR2 reads FYNNEI. The CDR3 covers 13 residues. The DNA of the CDR3 is TGTGCCAGCAGTGACAGGATTCTATATGGCTACACCTTC. Protein sequence: CASSDRILYGYTF.